This TCR beta chain is from a study of molecular identifiers for immune sequencing clone quantification. Findings of the study overall: In naive cells, under 1% of molecules belonged to clones above 20 RNA copies, against over 98% in effector cells. Shared barcodes on identical TCR molecules could underestimate the sizes of highly expanded clones.

With V trimmed by 1 base and J by 2 bases, 2 bases remained unmatched. This CDR3 contains 15 residues. Germline V CDR1 and CDR2: SGHDN, FVKESK. The CD8+CD4-CCR7+CD45RA+ phenotype defined the sorted naive CD8 T cells. Each CDR3 protein gets one entry after TCRdb re-called the PCR reads with MiXCR. The table lists more than 250,000 distinct CDR3 sequences, over 20% of them singletons. This clonotype was seen more than once but under ten times. Its antigen remains unknown. V usage is TRBV14 and J usage is TRBJ1-2, with TRBD1 identical over 9 bases. Sequences were obtained from naive CD8+ T cells from blood, with Jurkat cell RNA spiked in. This sample's subset: FACS-sorted CD8+CD4-CCR7+CD45RA+ naive T cells. The clonotype originates from a human donor in good health. Some libraries in this study had Jurkat cell RNA spiked in. The chain's CDR3 is CASSQVGTGNYGYTF. The CDR3 nucleotides are TGTGCCAGCAGCCAAGTGGGGACAGGGAACTATGGCTACACCTTC.